These 25 T cell receptor beta chains were sequenced from one sample in a study of metastatic and nonmetastatic thyroid tumors. Via MiXCR, TCRdb re-called the PCR reads. The top ten hold about 10% of the sample, which has roughly 89,000 clones, roughly an eighth seen once. Nobody among the patients had been given any treatment before thyroid surgery. The source material was tumor tissue. Receptors originate from a female donor with papillary thyroid cancer or a benign thyroid nodule (not recorded which). Some clones in this sample may be carry-over from other donors' samples.

Concerning this clone: This may be a read error: a much more frequent sequence differs by one nucleotide. This sequence joins TRBV14 and TRBJ1-2; D might be TRBD1 (5 bases). The CDR3 runs 14 residues. The V gene's germline CDR1 is SGHDN and CDR2 FVKESK. The ends were cut back, 0 bases at V and 7 bases at J, with 12 bases in the middle. The CDR3, as DNA: TGTGCCAGCAGCCAAGAAGGGGTTGGGAGTGGCTACACCTTC. It is translated as CASSQEGVGSGYTF.

This clone was detected only a few times. A read error may explain this, as a much larger clone is one base away. The CDR3, as DNA: TGCAGCGTCGCCCGGGGGGCAGCAACTGAAGCTTTCTTT. It yields the protein CSVARGAATEAFF. The V and J genes are TRBV29-1 and TRBJ1-1; possible D gene TRBD1, 6 bases. Per the germline V gene, CDR1 is SQVTM and CDR2 is ANQGSEA. This CDR3 contains 13 residues. V was cut by 6 bases and J by 5 bases, with 16 bases left in between.

This clone was counted a few times. The chain joins TRBV6-6 to TRBJ2-1; the match to TRBD1 covers 7 bases. Losses at the gene ends were 1 base for V and 6 bases for J; bases not matched to a gene: 15. The CDR3 is made up of 18 amino acids. CDR1 and CDR2 from the germline V gene are MNHNY and SVGAGI (reference sequence). The CDR3: CASSYFAQRDSVFNEQFF. For the CDR3, the DNA is TGTGCCAGCAGTTACTTTGCCCAACGGGACAGCGTCTTCAATGAGCAGTTCTTC.

On this clone itself: A read error is possible here, since a much larger clone lies one base away. The CDR3 carries no conserved terminal phenylalanine or tryptophan, so it likely arises from a read error. The J gene is TRBJ2-7, the V gene TRBV9; TRBD1 matches at 7 bases. CDR3 length: 15 residues. The germline V gene has CDR1 SGDLS and CDR2 YYNGEE. Losses at the gene ends were 0 bases for V and 2 bases for J; bases not matched to a gene: 5. CDR3 in amino acids: CASSVGGGQTYEQYL. In nucleotides, the CDR3 is TGTGCCAGCAGCGTAGGAGGGGGACAGACCTACGAGCAGTACCTC.

For this clone: An end of the junction does not agree with germline; a read error may underlie this. Other DNA variants within this sample encode the same CDR3. J is TRBJ1-1 and V is TRBV7-2, with D perhaps matching TRBD1 (6 bases). The CDR3 is 14 amino acids. From germline, CDR1 is SGHTA and CDR2 FQGNSA. The CDR3 sequence: CASTLQGLDTEAFF. The CDR3 nucleotides read TGTGCCAGCACCTTACAGGGTTTGGACACTGAGGCTTTCTTT.

This clone has a handful of counts. This chain joins TRBV28 and TRBJ1-2; 9 nucleotides line up with TRBD1. CDR3 size: 15 residues. CDR1 is MDHEN, CDR2 SYDVKM, per germline. The J segment lost 9 bases and the V segment lost 5 bases, leaving 13 bases of the junction unmatched. CDR3 region: CASSPAHRGLGCYTF. In DNA form, the CDR3 reads TGTGCCAGCAGTCCAGCCCACAGGGGGCTGGGCTGCTACACCTTC.

This clone has a count of ten or more. The rearrangement uses TRBV28 and TRBJ2-5, with 7 bases fitting TRBD1. The germline CDR1 and CDR2 sequences are MDHEN and SYDVKM. The CDR3 contains 13 residues. Unmatched junction bases numbered 6, after V lost 6 bases and J lost 5 bases. The CDR3: CASRGQSGETQYF. CDR3 DNA sequence: TGTGCCAGCAGGGGACAGTCGGGTGAGACCCAGTACTTC.

Comments on this clone: A much larger clone sits a single nucleotide away, making a read error possible. Since the CDR3 does not end with the conserved phenylalanine or tryptophan, this likely comes from a read error. The chain uses TRBV6-1 and TRBJ2-7, with TRBD2 identical over 7 bases. V lost 8 bases, J lost 0 bases, and 7 bases stayed unmatched. This CDR3 contains 14 residues. Germline CDR1 MNHNS, CDR2 SASEGT. In nucleotides, the CDR3 is TGTGCCAGCGCGCCCGGGAGGAGCTCCTACGAGCAGTACCTC. Its protein is CASAPGRSSYEQYL.

This clone has ten or more counts. The genes are TRBV11-3 and TRBJ2-1; a weak D match, TRBD1 (6 bases). Trimming stripped 5 bases from V and 6 bases from J, with 11 bases between. The germline gives CDR1 SGHNT, CDR2 YENEEA. The CDR3 totals 13 residues. The CDR3 loop is CASSHTGTNEQFF. The DNA for the CDR3 is TGTGCCAGCAGCCATACAGGGACCAATGAGCAGTTCTTC.

The chain recombines TRBV18 with TRBJ2-7, with unresolved D. V lost 3 bases and J lost 2, with 11 bases in between. The germline V gene encodes CDR1 KGHSH and CDR2 LQKENI. The CDR3 is 14 residues long. Written as DNA, the CDR3 is TGTGCCAGCTCACCCAACGTACCCGCCTACGAGCAGTACTTC. Its protein product is CASSPNVPAYEQYF.

This clone was counted many times. V gene TRBV2 combines with J gene TRBJ1-2, with D hard to call. Germline V gene lookup returns CDR1 SNHLY and CDR2 FYNNEI. CDR3 length: 11 residues. Trimming pared 6 bases from V and 8 bases from J, leaving 10 bases between. The CDR3 loop reads CASRGWEGYTF. CDR3 nucleotides: TGTGCCAGCAGGGGGTGGGAAGGCTACACCTTC.

This clone occurred a few times. This may be a read error: a much more frequent sequence differs by one nucleotide. The chain carries TRBV28 and TRBJ1-4; 11 bases match TRBD1. V lost 8 bases to trimming and J lost 7 bases; unmatched junction nucleotides: 9. The CDR3 runs 15 residues. Germline V lookup: CDR1 MDHEN, CDR2 SYDVKM. The CDR3 loop is CASGVRGQGGEKLFF. Written as DNA, the CDR3 is TGTGCCAGCGGAGTCCGGGGACAGGGGGGTGAAAAACTGTTTTTT.

This clone was found many times. This chain joins TRBV5-1 and TRBJ2-7; the D gene is possibly TRBD2 (6 bases). CDR1 is SGHRS and CDR2 is YFSETQ in the germline V gene. This CDR3 comprises 13 residues. The germline V and J ends were trimmed by 3 bases and 3 bases, with 10 bases remaining between them. The CDR3 DNA is TGCGCCAGCAGCTGGGGACTGAACTACGAGCAGTACTTC. Translated: CASSWGLNYEQYF.

This clone has ten or more counts. The rearrangement uses TRBV6-1 and TRBJ1-6, with D maybe TRBD1 (6 bases). V lost 1 base and J lost 12, with 13 bases in between. Germline CDR1 reads MNHNS; CDR2 reads SASEGT. The CDR3 runs 14 residues. The CDR3 spells CASSEVKGDLPLHF. The CDR3 nucleotides are TGTGCCAGCAGTGAAGTAAAGGGGGACCTACCCCTCCACTTT.

This clone is medium-sized (0.01 to 0.1%). The rearrangement joins TRBV20-1 to TRBJ2-1, with a tentative D call TRBD2 (5 bases). This CDR3 comprises 13 residues. Trimming removed 2 bases at V and 4 bases at J, with 9 bases between. CDR1 is DFQATT, CDR2 SNEGSKA, per germline (reference sequence). The CDR3 DNA reads TGCAGTGCTAGAAGGCGCGGGTACAATGAGCAGTTCTTC. Its protein is CSARRRGYNEQFF.

This clone was counted many times. CDR3 nucleotides: TGTGCCAGCACCAACCTCGGGACTAACTACGAGCAGTACTTC. Translation gives CASTNLGTNYEQYF. This chain connects TRBV27 to TRBJ2-7; 7 bases agree with TRBD2. The V gene end was trimmed by 7 bases and the J gene end by 3 bases; junction bases not matched to a gene: 9. The germline V gene encodes CDR1 MNHEY and CDR2 SMNVEV (reference sequence). This CDR3 region has 14 residues.

This clone has a count of ten or more. The chain combines TRBV7-8 with TRBJ1-3; D is possibly TRBD1 (6 bases). The V gene lost 8 bases and the J gene lost 3 bases, with 17 bases spanning the gap. The CDR3 runs to 15 residues. Germline loops: CDR1 SGHVS, CDR2 FQNEAQ. The CDR3 sequence is CASGPSGALGNTIYF. CDR3 DNA: TGTGCCAGCGGGCCTTCGGGGGCGCTTGGAAACACCATATATTTT.

The table lists this clone with many counts. The V and J genes are TRBV9 and TRBJ1-3, with D possibly matching TRBD1 (5 bases). With 1 base removed from V and 4 bases from J, the gap between germline ends came to 12 bases. The CDR3 sequence is 15 residues long. CDR1 and CDR2 from the germline V gene are SGDLS and YYNGEE. For the CDR3, the DNA is TGTGCCAGCAGCGTATTGGGGGGTACGGGAAACACCATATATTTT. It encodes CASSVLGGTGNTIYF.

This clone was seen ten or more times. J is TRBJ1-1 and V is TRBV27, with D tentatively TRBD1 (5 bases). V was trimmed by 2 bases and J by 1 base, leaving 8 bases between them. The CDR3 is made up of 14 amino acids. Looked up from germline, CDR1 is MNHEY and CDR2 is SMNVEV (reference sequence). The CDR3 reads CASSLIGTNTEAFF. CDR3 nucleotides: TGTGCCAGCAGTTTAATCGGGACGAACACTGAAGCTTTCTTT.

This clone has more than one count but fewer than ten. This may be a read error, as it is one base from a much larger clone. V usage is TRBV4-1 and J usage is TRBJ2-7; no reliable D call. Between the trimmed V and J ends, which lost 3 bases and 3 bases, there was a span of 9 bases. In germline, CDR1 is MGHRA, CDR2 YSYEKL. This CDR3 is 13 amino acids long. The DNA for the CDR3 is TGCGCCAGCAGCCAGGAACCGGTCTACGAGCAGTACTTC. It is translated as CASSQEPVYEQYF.

This clone was observed at least ten times. The DNA is omitted, as the CDR3 cannot be located on it reliably, and the CDR3 follows TCRdb's listing. This rearrangement joins TRBV28 to TRBJ2-5; no check of the table's D call, TRBD1, against the DNA was made. The CDR3 adds up to 15 amino acids, both ends counted. Germline CDR1 is MDHEN and CDR2 is SYDVKM. CDR3 sequence reads: CASSSSNRGQETQYF.

With respect to this clone: This may stem from a read error, because a much larger clone lies one nucleotide away. The gene calls are TRBV28 and TRBJ2-2; the D is unclear. The germline V gene has CDR1 MDHEN and CDR2 SYDVKM. This CDR3 spans 13 amino acids. The V gene lost 5 bases and the J gene lost 6 bases, with 10 bases spanning the gap. DNA of the CDR3: TGTGCCAGCAGTATAACTAACGCCGGGGAGCTGTTTTTT. Its protein product is CASSITNAGELFF.

The sample holds many counts of this clone. V is TRBV20-1 and J is TRBJ2-2; unclear D gene. Between the trimmed V and J ends, which lost 0 bases and 4 bases, there was a span of 9 bases. The CDR3 contains 14 residues. CDR1 DFQATT and CDR2 SNEGSKA come from the germline V gene (reference sequence). CDR3 in DNA: TGCAGTGCTAGAGAAGCGTTTGGCACCGGGGAGCTGTTTTTT. Residues: CSAREAFGTGELFF.

This clone appeared many times. This sequence joins TRBV20-1 and TRBJ2-5, with 8 bases lining up with TRBD1. The trim removed 4 bases at V and 4 bases at J, leaving 5 bases unmatched. The CDR3 sequence is 13 residues long. The V gene's germline CDR1 is DFQATT and CDR2 SNEGSKA (reference sequence). The CDR3 region has the DNA TGCAGTGCTAATGTAGGACAGGGAGAGACCCAGTACTTC. It codes for CSANVGQGETQYF.

As to this clone: Just one base apart from a much larger clone, this may be a read error. This sample also contains other DNA sequences that code for the same CDR3. V usage is TRBV11-1 and J usage is TRBJ2-3, with 13 bases matching TRBD2. CDR3 length: 18 residues. V shed 1 base, J shed 0 bases, and the junction held 4 bases outside the gene matches. Per germline, CDR1 SGHAT and CDR2 FQDESV (reference sequence). CDR3 nucleotide sequence: TGTGCCAGCAGCTTAGGACTAGCGGGAGGTCCTAGCACAGATACGCAGTATTTT. It specifies CASSLGLAGGPSTDTQYF.